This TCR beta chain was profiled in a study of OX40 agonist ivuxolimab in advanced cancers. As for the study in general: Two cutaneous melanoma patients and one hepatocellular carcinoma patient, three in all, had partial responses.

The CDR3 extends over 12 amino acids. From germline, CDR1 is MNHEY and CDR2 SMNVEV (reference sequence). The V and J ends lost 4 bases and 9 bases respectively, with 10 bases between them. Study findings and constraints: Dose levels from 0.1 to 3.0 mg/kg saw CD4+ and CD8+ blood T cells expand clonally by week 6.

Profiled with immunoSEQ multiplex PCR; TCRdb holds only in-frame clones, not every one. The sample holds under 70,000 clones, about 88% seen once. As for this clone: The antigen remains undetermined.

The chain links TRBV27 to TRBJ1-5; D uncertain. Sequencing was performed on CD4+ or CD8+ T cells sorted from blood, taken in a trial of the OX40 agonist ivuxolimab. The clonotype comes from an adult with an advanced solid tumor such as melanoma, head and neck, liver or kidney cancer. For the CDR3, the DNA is TGTGCCAGCAGTTCCGGTCTAAGGCCCCAGCATTTT. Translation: CASSSGLRPQHF.